One and the same sample provided the 23 T cell receptor beta chains below, sequenced in a study of T cell repertoires in cytomegalovirus infection. TCRdb processed the reads anew with MiXCR; each CDR3 protein has one entry. The sample yields hundreds of thousands of distinct CDR3 sequences, 25% to 35% seen once. Which antigens these TCRs recognize remains unknown. The sequencing here drew on cultured PBMCs, taken from culture after CMV antigen stimulation. These receptor sequences come from a human donor in good health (CMV status not recorded). Some clones in this sample may be carry-over from other donors' samples.

This clonotype appeared many times. The chain is built from TRBV11-2 and TRBJ2-5, with 12 bases identical to TRBD2. The J segment lost 6 bases and the V segment lost 1 base, leaving 15 bases of the junction unmatched. The CDR3 extends over 19 amino acids. Germline V gives CDR1 SGHAT, CDR2 FQNNGV. CDR3 coding DNA: TGTGCCAGCAGCTTAGTGGCTAGCGGGAGGGGGGGGTACAAAAAGACCCAGTACTTC. It yields the protein CASSLVASGRGGYKKTQYF.

This clonotype was detected once. The chain combines TRBV12-5 with TRBJ2-5; D is perhaps TRBD2 (5 bases). This CDR3 comprises 16 residues. V was shortened by 1 base and J by 3 bases, with 15 bases between the two germline ends. Germline V CDR1 and CDR2: LGHNT, FRNRAP. The CDR3 loop is CASGLDLRGSEETQYF. The DNA of the CDR3 is TGTGCTAGTGGTTTGGACTTGCGAGGGAGTGAAGAGACCCAGTACTTC.

J is TRBJ2-2 and V is TRBV6-5; TRBD2 agrees at 7 bases. J lost 0 bases, V lost 11 bases, and 6 bases had no gene match. Germline lookup yields CDR1 MNHEY and CDR2 SVGAGI. The CDR3 has 14 amino acids. The CDR3 reads CAARSGTNTGELFF. As DNA, the CDR3 is TGTGCCGCCCGCAGCGGGACGAACACCGGGGAGCTGTTTTTT.

The chain couples TRBV25-1 to TRBJ1-4, with D hard to call. CDR1 is MGHDK, CDR2 SYGVNS, per germline. This CDR3 contains 15 residues. Trimming took 8 bases from V and 0 from J, leaving 13 bases between them. The CDR3 DNA sequence: TGTGCCAGCCGCCCCTCCGGGGCAACTAATGAAAAACTGTTTTTT. This encodes CASRPSGATNEKLFF. Together with reference TRBV25-1 and TRBJ1-4, the CDR3 gives the full variable domain: EADIYQTPRYLVIGTGKKITLECSQTMGHDKMYWYQQDPGMELHLIHYSYGVNSTEKGDLSSESTVSRIRTEHFPLTLESARPSHTSQYLCASRPSGATNEKLFFGSGTQLSVL.

The chain joins TRBV4-2 to TRBJ2-1, with 8 bases identical to TRBD2. The CDR3 contains 15 residues. Germline loops: CDR1 LGHNA, CDR2 YNFKEQ. Losses at the gene ends were 3 bases for V and 5 bases for J; bases not matched to a gene: 6. The CDR3 sequence: CASSHAGTSNNEQFF. Written as DNA, the CDR3 is TGTGCCAGCAGCCACGCCGGGACTAGTAACAATGAGCAGTTCTTC.

This clonotype was recorded a few times. This chain's CDR3 is CASSSAGTGPTDQPQHF. Written as DNA, the CDR3 is TGTGCCAGCAGCTCTGCGGGGACAGGACCTACGGATCAGCCCCAGCATTTT. The chain employs TRBV7-4 and TRBJ1-5, with 8 positions matching TRBD1. The trim removed 4 bases at V and 5 bases at J, leaving 13 bases unmatched. Germline CDR1 is SGHVT and CDR2 is SQSDAQ. This CDR3 has 17 amino acids.

The chain combines TRBV4-2 with TRBJ2-3; unclear D gene. The CDR3 length is 16 residues. Germline lookup yields CDR1 LGHNA and CDR2 YNFKEQ. Between the trimmed V and J ends, which lost 1 base and 0 bases, there was a span of 11 bases. CDR3 in DNA: TGTGCCAGCAGCCAAGGTGACCGCTTTAGCACAGATACGCAGTATTTT. Translating it yields CASSQGDRFSTDTQYF.

The V call is TRBV11-3, the J call TRBJ1-2; no definite D call. Trimming left V 7 bases short and J 6 bases short, with 6 bases between. The CDR3 is 10 amino acids. Germline V gives CDR1 SGHNT, CDR2 YENEEA. The CDR3 sequence: CASTKNGYTF. CDR3 nucleotide sequence: TGTGCCAGCACCAAAAATGGCTACACCTTC.

This clonotype was counted many times. The rearrangement joins TRBV7-8 to TRBJ1-1, with 8 bases that match TRBD1. Germline V gene data show CDR1 as SGHVS and CDR2 as FQNEAQ. V shed 9 bases and J 13 bases; nucleotides not matched to a gene: 16. This CDR3 comprises 13 residues. The CDR3 spells CASQAGGQWGLFF. CDR3 sequence (DNA): TGTGCCAGTCAAGCAGGGGGCCAGTGGGGGCTTTTCTTT. Based on the CDR3 plus reference TRBV7-8 and TRBJ1-1, the full variable domain is GAGVSQSPRYKVAKRGQDVALRCDPISGHVSLFWYQQALGQGPEFLTYFQNEAQLDKSGLPSDRFFAERPEGSVSTLKIQRTQQEDSAVYLCASQAGGQWGLFFGQGTRLTVV.

The rearrangement links TRBV11-2 to TRBJ2-5; D gene unclear. V shed 2 bases and J shed 11 bases, with 9 bases lying between them. The CDR3 totals 11 residues. Germline loops: CDR1 SGHAT, CDR2 FQNNGV. The CDR3 spells CASSLRNQQYF. CDR3 nucleotides: TGTGCCAGCAGCTTAAGAAATCAGCAGTACTTC.

This clonotype is medium-sized within its sample. This CDR3 reads CASSFANTGELFF. In DNA, the CDR3 is TGTGCCAGCAGTTTCGCGAACACCGGGGAGCTGTTTTTT. V usage is TRBV7-2 and J usage is TRBJ2-2; D is unresolved. Germline V CDR1 and CDR2: SGHTA, FQGNSA. The CDR3 length is 13 residues. The ends were cut back, 6 bases at V and 0 bases at J, with 5 bases in the middle.

The J gene is TRBJ2-1, the V gene TRBV19; the match to TRBD2 covers 8 bases. This CDR3 is built from 16 residues. Germline V CDR1 and CDR2: LNHDA, SQIVND (reference sequence). With 5 bases clipped from V and 4 bases from J, the junction kept 10 bases outside the gene matches. CDR3 loop: CASSQKAGVAYNEQFF. The CDR3 DNA sequence: TGTGCCAGTAGTCAAAAAGCGGGAGTGGCTTACAATGAGCAGTTCTTC.

This clonotype was detected a few times. The V call is TRBV19, the J call TRBJ1-2; D uncertain. Germline V gene data show CDR1 as LNHDA and CDR2 as SQIVND (reference sequence). The CDR3 contains 13 residues. The V end lost 3 bases, the J end lost 4 bases, and 9 bases lay between the germline ends. This chain's CDR3 is CASSISGSYGYTF. The CDR3 DNA sequence: TGTGCCAGTAGTATTTCAGGATCCTATGGCTACACCTTC.

This clonotype was picked up a small number of times. This sequence joins TRBV28 and TRBJ2-3; tentatively, D is TRBD2 (7 bases). The CDR3 extends over 16 amino acids. Germline V gene data show CDR1 as MDHEN and CDR2 as SYDVKM. V lost 6 bases and J 2 bases, leaving 18 bases between the germline ends. As DNA, the CDR3 is TGTGCCAGCAGCCTGACAGGTGGGGGGGACACAGATACGCAGTATTTT. Encoded protein: CASSLTGGGDTDTQYF.

This clonotype has more than one count but fewer than ten. The chain has TRBV5-4 and TRBJ2-7; 8 bases map to TRBD1. Germline V gene sequence: CDR1 SGHNT, CDR2 YYREEE (reference sequence). The CDR3 extends over 15 amino acids. V gave up 2 bases and J gave up 2 bases; unmatched junction bases: 6. The CDR3 DNA reads as TGTGCCAGCAGCTTTTCCGGGACAGGAGCCTACGAGCAGTACGTC. Protein: CASSFSGTGAYEQYV.

This clonotype was detected ten times or more. The chain links TRBV7-2 to TRBJ2-3, with unresolved D. The CDR3 extends over 14 amino acids. The V and J ends lost 5 bases and 0 bases respectively, with 9 bases between them. Germline CDR1 reads SGHTA; CDR2 reads FQGNSA. The CDR3 region has the DNA TGTGCCAGCAGCGCCTCTATGAGCACAGATACGCAGTATTTT. Residues: CASSASMSTDTQYF.

The chain has TRBV29-1 and TRBJ2-5; 8 bases align to TRBD1. The CDR3 runs 12 residues. J gave up 5 bases and V 6 bases, and 5 bases lay outside the gene matches. The germline gives CDR1 SQVTM, CDR2 ANQGSEA. CDR3 sequence reads: CSVVYRGETQYF. For the CDR3, the DNA is TGCAGCGTCGTATACAGGGGGGAGACCCAGTACTTC.

The rearrangement uses TRBV7-9 and TRBJ1-1; D is unclear. Per germline, CDR1 SEHNR and CDR2 FQNEAQ (reference sequence). This CDR3 is 15 amino acids long. Trimming cost V 1 base and J 4 bases, with 13 bases left between them. As DNA, the CDR3 is TGTGCCAGCAGCTTAGGGAAGGTCCGTAGCACTGAAGCTTTCTTT. Translated, it gives CASSLGKVRSTEAFF.

In DNA form, the CDR3 reads TGTGCCAGCAGCGCGACAGGGGCCCACGAGCAGTACGTC. Its translation is CASSATGAHEQYV. The chain combines TRBV7-9 with TRBJ2-7; 8 bases match TRBD1. CDR3 size: 13 residues. From germline, CDR1 is SEHNR and CDR2 FQNEAQ (reference sequence). J gave up 5 bases and V 5 bases, and 5 bases lay outside the gene matches.

This clonotype was counted a few times. The genes are TRBV7-2 and TRBJ2-1, with D unresolved. Trimming cost V 6 bases and J 5 bases, with 20 bases left between them. Germline assignment: CDR1 SGHTA and CDR2 FQGNSA. The CDR3 consists of 16 residues. CDR3 sequence (DNA): TGTGCCAGCAGGTGGGCCGGAGAGTATATTGACAATGAGCAGTTCTTC. Amino acids: CASRWAGEYIDNEQFF.

This clonotype was found many times. The CDR3 loop is CASSLIGTFWFEADNEQFF. CDR3 in DNA: TGTGCCAGCAGTTTAATCGGTACCTTTTGGTTCGAAGCGGACAATGAGCAGTTCTTC. The chain employs TRBV28 and TRBJ2-1; weak D call: TRBD2 (5 bases). Trimming stripped 2 bases from V and 5 bases from J, with 25 bases between. Germline lookup yields CDR1 MDHEN and CDR2 SYDVKM. The CDR3 contains 19 residues.

This clonotype came up a few times. The genes are TRBV5-4 and TRBJ2-3; TRBD2 aligns across 12 bases. The CDR3 is 16 residues long. Germline values: CDR1 SGHNT, CDR2 YYREEE (reference sequence). J was trimmed by 5 bases and V by 5 bases; bases with no gene match: 9. This CDR3 is CASRASGRARGDTQYF. CDR3 sequence (DNA): TGTGCCAGCAGGGCTAGCGGGAGGGCCCGCGGAGATACGCAGTATTTT.

The chain employs TRBV15 and TRBJ1-5; the D gene is possibly TRBD1 (5 bases). V gave up 0 bases and J gave up 3 bases, with 9 bases separating them. CDR3 length equals 15 residues. Germline CDR1 is LNHNV and CDR2 is YYDKDF (reference sequence). CDR3 region: CATSRDRGPNQPQHF. CDR3 coding DNA: TGTGCCACCAGCAGAGATAGGGGTCCCAATCAGCCCCAGCATTTT.